This TCR beta chain originates from a study of metastatic and nonmetastatic thyroid tumors. At the level of the study: From malignant and benign thyroid patients, repertoires in blood and in tumor or nodule tissue were compared.

The CDR3 runs to 17 residues. After removal of 5 bases from V and 2 bases from J, the junction contained 7 bases not matched to a gene. Per germline, CDR1 SGHAT and CDR2 FQNNGV. Every patient underwent thyroid surgery untreated. This clone was seen at least ten times. Antigen specificity is unknown. In the source study's methods: The study built a papillary thyroid cancer distant-metastasis classifier from CDR3 differences across clinicopathological groups. With MiXCR, TCRdb called clones anew from the PCR reads. The V and J calls reflect TCRdb's pipeline rather than the authors' work. The table lists some 22,000 clones, more than 20% of them singletons. Points from the study as a whole: The reported finding was significantly higher TCR beta diversity in malignant thyroid tumors relative to benign nodules, in blood and tumor.

This TCR was recovered from a male donor with papillary thyroid cancer or a benign thyroid nodule (not recorded which). Some clones in this sample may be carry-over from other donors' samples. The sequencing sample was made of tumor tissue. The genes are TRBV11-2 and TRBJ2-7; TRBD2 agrees at 15 bases. Here the CDR3 DNA reads TGTGCCAGCAGCCTTGGGACTAGCGGGAGGTTTCCCTACGAGCAGTACTTC. It specifies CASSLGTSGRFPYEQYF.